The 2 T cell receptor beta chains reported below all come from one sample, sequenced in a study of blood T cell repertoires in COVID-19. Profiled with immunoSEQ multiplex PCR; TCRdb holds only in-frame clones, not every one. The table shows about 400,000 clones, with roughly 90% occurring only once. Sequencing was done on a sample of peripheral blood. Receptors originate from a man aged 35-49 years with acute or convalescent COVID-19.

This sequence joins TRBV30 and TRBJ1-2; 8 bases match TRBD1. J was trimmed by 7 bases and V by 3 bases; bases with no gene match: 10. This CDR3 is built from 14 residues. From germline, CDR1 is GTSNPN and CDR2 SVGIG (reference sequence). In DNA form, the CDR3 reads TGTGCCTGGAGCAAGGAGACAGGGGTCGTTGGCTACACCTTC. Its translation is CAWSKETGVVGYTF.

This clone was seen only once. The chain recombines TRBV28 with TRBJ2-4, with TRBD1 identical over 9 bases. CDR1 is MDHEN, CDR2 SYDVKM, per germline. Trimming at V came to 5 bases and at J to 8 bases, leaving 10 bases not matched to a gene. This CDR3 comprises 15 residues. The CDR3 DNA sequence: TGTGCCAGCAGTCCCAACGGGGACAGGGCCGACATTCAGTACTTC. Amino acid sequence: CASSPNGDRADIQYF.